The 2 T cell receptor beta chains presented below share a single source sample, sequenced in a study of blood T cell repertoires in COVID-19. This table comes from immunoSEQ multiplex PCR, and its TCRdb copy is limited to in-frame clones, with some not included. The sample carries roughly 220,000 clones, around 84% recorded once. The sample was PBMCs or T cells enriched from blood (not recorded which). The source is a man aged 30-40 years with acute COVID-19.

The J gene is TRBJ2-7, the V gene TRBV4-2, with 13 bases lining up with TRBD2. Losses at the gene ends were 4 bases for V and 5 bases for J; bases not matched to a gene: 8. Germline V gene lookup returns CDR1 LGHNA and CDR2 YNFKEQ. This CDR3 has 16 amino acids. CDR3 sequence reads: CASSPLAGGLGNEQYF. DNA of the CDR3: TGTGCCAGCAGCCCACTAGCGGGGGGGCTAGGCAACGAGCAGTACTTC.

This chain connects TRBV10-3 to TRBJ2-1, with 7 bases that match TRBD2. The CDR3 extends over 14 amino acids. V lost 3 bases, J lost 7 bases, and 6 bases stayed unmatched. Per the germline V gene, CDR1 is ENHRY and CDR2 is SYGVKD. CDR3 sequence reads: CAISDSREGNEQFF. CDR3 coding DNA: TGTGCCATCAGTGATTCCAGGGAGGGTAATGAGCAGTTCTTC.